This T cell receptor (beta chain) was identified during a study of cytomegalovirus exposure and HLA in healthy donors. The CDR3 length is 15 residues. V was trimmed by 0 bases and J by 0 bases, leaving 9 bases between them. The germline V gene has CDR1 SGDLS and CDR2 YYNGEE. Produced via immunoSEQ multiplex PCR; TCRdb's table is partial and in-frame only. The repertoire has about 110,000 clones, around nine tenths of them found once; the top ten carry 1.9%. Sequences were obtained from PBMCs. The J gene is TRBJ1-1, the V gene TRBV9; a possible D gene is TRBD1 (5 bases). This sequence was found in a woman under 30 in good health and CMV-seronegative. In nucleotides, the CDR3 is TGTGCCAGCAGCGTAGTCGGGGGGATGAACACTGAAGCTTTCTTT. Its protein is CASSVVGGMNTEAFF. Drawing the rest from reference TRBV9 and TRBJ1-1, the complete variable domain is DSGVTQTPKHLITATGQRVTLRCSPRSGDLSVYWYQQSLDQGLQFLIQYYNGEERAKGNILERFSAQQFPDLHSELNLSSLELGDSALYFCASSVVGGMNTEAFFGQGTRLTVV.